These 8 T cell receptor beta chains originate from one sample sequenced in a study of blood T cell repertoires in COVID-19 (dated by TCRdb to about 2020). Libraries were constructed by the immunoSEQ multiplex PCR assay. As stored in TCRdb, this immuneACCESS dataset retains in-frame rearrangements with V and J assigned. A fraction of the clones does not appear; measured against another copy, unresolved V genes explain less than half of the discrepancy, and the remainder lacks a known reason. This sample lists roughly 170,000 clones; roughly nine tenths were detected once. The ten largest clonotypes hold around 20% of the sample. Specimen: peripheral blood. Source of these receptors: a man aged 70 or older with active or convalescent COVID-19.

The J gene is TRBJ1-1, the V gene TRBV25-1; 7 bases are shared with TRBD1. The CDR3 sequence is 14 residues long. The V gene end was trimmed by 6 bases and the J gene end by 0 bases; junction bases not matched to a gene: 4. Germline loops: CDR1 MGHDK, CDR2 SYGVNS. The CDR3 DNA reads as TGTGCCAGCAGCAGGGGGTACTTGAACACTGAAGCTTTCTTT. It is translated as CASSRGYLNTEAFF.

This clone was recorded once. This sequence joins TRBV30 and TRBJ1-4; weak D call: TRBD1 (6 bases). V lost 4 bases to trimming and J lost 13 bases, with 22 bases between them. Germline CDR1 is GTSNPN and CDR2 is SVGIG (reference sequence). The CDR3 consists of 14 residues. The CDR3 sequence: CAWTGGGGEGPLFF. Written as DNA, the CDR3 is TGTGCCTGGACGGGGGGAGGGGGTGAAGGTCCACTGTTTTTT.

The chain employs TRBV10-2 and TRBJ1-2; D perhaps matches TRBD1 (5 bases). V was pared by 5 bases and J by 7 bases, with 17 bases between. Germline V gene data show CDR1 as WSHSY and CDR2 as SAAADI. The CDR3 runs 14 residues. The CDR3 loop is CASSKSTETGGYTF. The CDR3 DNA sequence: TGCGCCAGCAGTAAATCGACAGAAACGGGTGGCTACACCTTC.

The gene calls are TRBV6-5 and TRBJ1-3; 7 nucleotides align to TRBD1. Germline lookup yields CDR1 MNHEY and CDR2 SVGAGI. The trim removed 10 bases at V and 4 bases at J, leaving 10 bases unmatched. This CDR3 is built from 14 residues. In nucleotides, the CDR3 is TGTGCCACCTTCAGACAGGGTTCAGGAAACACCATATATTTT. This sequence encodes CATFRQGSGNTIYF.

The chain recombines TRBV28 with TRBJ1-5; D possibly corresponds to TRBD1 (5 bases). In germline, CDR1 is MDHEN, CDR2 SYDVKM. The CDR3 contains 15 residues. Trimming shortened V by 5 bases and J by 4 bases, and 15 bases separated the two germline ends. CDR3 DNA: TGTGCCAGCAGTCCTGGGGACTTAGCAAATCAGCCCCAGCATTTT. This encodes CASSPGDLANQPQHF.

The J gene is TRBJ2-2, the V gene TRBV7-2; 7 positions match TRBD2. The ends lost 4 bases at V and 0 bases at J; junction bases unmatched: 5. The V gene's germline CDR1 is SGHTA and CDR2 FQGNSA. This CDR3 region has 16 residues. The CDR3: CASSSQRGPNTGELFF. CDR3 nucleotides: TGTGCCAGCAGCTCCCAGCGGGGACCGAACACCGGGGAGCTGTTTTTT.

The rearrangement links TRBV9 to TRBJ2-7; weak D call: TRBD2 (6 bases). Trimming stripped 0 bases from V and 8 bases from J, with 12 bases between. The length of the CDR3 is 13 residues. The germline CDR1 and CDR2 sequences are SGDLS and YYNGEE. The DNA for the CDR3 is TGTGCCAGCAGCGTAGAGGATGGGAGGAAGCAGTACTTC. This encodes CASSVEDGRKQYF.

The chain employs TRBV20-1 and TRBJ1-1; the D is unclear. The CDR3 runs to 11 residues. Trimming removed 5 bases from V and 6 bases from J, with 10 bases in between. CDR1 and CDR2 from the germline V gene are DFQATT and SNEGSKA (reference sequence). DNA for the CDR3: TGCAGTGCTCCTACGAGGGCTGAAGCTTTCTTT. Amino acid sequence: CSAPTRAEAFF.